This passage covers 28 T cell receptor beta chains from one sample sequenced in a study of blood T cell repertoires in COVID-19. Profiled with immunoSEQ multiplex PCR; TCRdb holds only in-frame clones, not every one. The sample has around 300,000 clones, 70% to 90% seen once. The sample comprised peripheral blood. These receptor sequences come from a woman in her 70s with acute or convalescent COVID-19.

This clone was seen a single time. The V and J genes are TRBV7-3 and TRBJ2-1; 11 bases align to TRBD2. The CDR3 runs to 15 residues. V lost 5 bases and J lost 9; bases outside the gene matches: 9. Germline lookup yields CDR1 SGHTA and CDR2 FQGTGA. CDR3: CASSPYSGGAGEQFF. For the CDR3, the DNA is TGTGCCAGCAGCCCCTATAGCGGGGGGGCCGGTGAGCAGTTCTTC.

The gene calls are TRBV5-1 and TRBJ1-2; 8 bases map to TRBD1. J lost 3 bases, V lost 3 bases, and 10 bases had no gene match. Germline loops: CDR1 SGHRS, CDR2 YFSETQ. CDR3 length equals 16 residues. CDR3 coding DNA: TGCGCCAGCAGCTCCGGGGGTGGACAGGGAGACTATGGCTACACCTTC. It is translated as CASSSGGGQGDYGYTF.

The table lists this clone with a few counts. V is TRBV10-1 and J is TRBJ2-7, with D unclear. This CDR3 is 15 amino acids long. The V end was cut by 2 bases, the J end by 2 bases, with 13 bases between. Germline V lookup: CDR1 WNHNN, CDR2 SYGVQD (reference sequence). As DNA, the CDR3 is TGCGCCAGCAGTGAGAGCCGGGTTCTCGCCTACGAGCAGTACTTC. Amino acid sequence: CASSESRVLAYEQYF.

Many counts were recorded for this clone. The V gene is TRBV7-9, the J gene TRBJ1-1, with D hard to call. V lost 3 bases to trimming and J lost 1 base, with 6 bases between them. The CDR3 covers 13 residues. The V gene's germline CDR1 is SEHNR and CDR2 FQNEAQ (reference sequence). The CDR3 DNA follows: TGTGCCAGCAGCTTCGGGAAGAACACTGAAGCTTTCTTT. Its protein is CASSFGKNTEAFF.

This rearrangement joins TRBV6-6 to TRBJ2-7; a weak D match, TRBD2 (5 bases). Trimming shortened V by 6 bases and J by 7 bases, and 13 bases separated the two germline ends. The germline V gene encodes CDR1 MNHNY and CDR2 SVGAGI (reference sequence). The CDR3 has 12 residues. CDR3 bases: TGTGCCAGCAGCCCCGGGATTGGGGAGCAGTACTTC. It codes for CASSPGIGEQYF.

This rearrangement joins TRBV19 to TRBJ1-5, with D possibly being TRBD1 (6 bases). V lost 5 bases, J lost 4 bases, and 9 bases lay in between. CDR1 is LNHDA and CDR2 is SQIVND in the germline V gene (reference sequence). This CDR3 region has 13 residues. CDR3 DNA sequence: TGTGCCAGTAGTCACCAGGGGAATCAGCCCCAGCATTTT. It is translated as CASSHQGNQPQHF.

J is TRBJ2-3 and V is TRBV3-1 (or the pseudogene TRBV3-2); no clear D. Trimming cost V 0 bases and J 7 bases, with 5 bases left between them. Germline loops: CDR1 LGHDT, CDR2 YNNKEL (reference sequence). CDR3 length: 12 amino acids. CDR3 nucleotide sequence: TGTGCCAGCAGCCAAGATCTTAATACGCAGTATTTT. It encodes CASSQDLNTQYF.

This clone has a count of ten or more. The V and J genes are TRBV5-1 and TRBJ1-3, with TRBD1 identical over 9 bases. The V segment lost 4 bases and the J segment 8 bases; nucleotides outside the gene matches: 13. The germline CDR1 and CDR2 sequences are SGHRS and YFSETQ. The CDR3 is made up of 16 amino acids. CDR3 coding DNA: TGCGCCAGCAGCCCCCAAGGACAGGGGTTTAGAGACACCATATATTTT. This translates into CASSPQGQGFRDTIYF.

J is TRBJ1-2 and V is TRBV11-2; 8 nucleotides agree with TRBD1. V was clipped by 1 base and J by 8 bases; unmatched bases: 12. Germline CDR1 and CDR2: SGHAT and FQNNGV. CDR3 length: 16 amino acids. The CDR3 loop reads CASSLGEGQGWYGYTF. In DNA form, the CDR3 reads TGTGCCAGCAGCTTAGGAGAAGGACAGGGCTGGTACGGCTACACCTTC. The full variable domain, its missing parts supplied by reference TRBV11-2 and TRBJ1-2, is EAGVAQSPRYKIIEKRQSVAFWCNPISGHATLYWYQQILGQGPKLLIQFQNNGVVDDSQLPKDRFSAERLKGVDSTLKIQPAKLEDSAVYLCASSLGEGQGWYGYTFGSGTRLTVV.

CDR3 protein: CATGQLNTGELFF. In nucleotides, the CDR3 is TGTGCCACCGGGCAGCTGAACACCGGGGAGCTGTTTTTT. The rearrangement uses TRBV24-1 and TRBJ2-2; D ambiguous. Germline CDR1 KGHDR, CDR2 SFDVKD. Trimming removed 9 bases from V and 1 base from J, with 8 bases in between. This CDR3 region has 13 residues.

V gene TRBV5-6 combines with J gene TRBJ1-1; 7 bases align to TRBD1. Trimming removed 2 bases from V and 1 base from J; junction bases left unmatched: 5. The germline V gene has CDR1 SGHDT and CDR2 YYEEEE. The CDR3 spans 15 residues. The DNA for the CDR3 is TGTGCCAGCAGCTTCACAGGGGCTGGGAACACTGAAGCTTTCTTT. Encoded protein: CASSFTGAGNTEAFF.

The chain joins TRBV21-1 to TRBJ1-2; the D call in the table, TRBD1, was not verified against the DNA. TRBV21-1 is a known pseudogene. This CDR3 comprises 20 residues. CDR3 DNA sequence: TGTGCCAGCAGCAAAAAGGGGCCTTGGACAGGCCAGCCCTACTTCTATGGCTACACCTTC. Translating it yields CASSKKGPWTGQPYFYGYTF.

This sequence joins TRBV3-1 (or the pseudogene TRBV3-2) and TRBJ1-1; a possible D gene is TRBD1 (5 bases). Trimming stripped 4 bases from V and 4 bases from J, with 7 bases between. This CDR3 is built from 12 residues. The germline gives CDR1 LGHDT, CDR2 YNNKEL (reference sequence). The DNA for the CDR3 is TGTGCCAGCAGCCGTACAGGCACTGAAGCTTTCTTT. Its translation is CASSRTGTEAFF.

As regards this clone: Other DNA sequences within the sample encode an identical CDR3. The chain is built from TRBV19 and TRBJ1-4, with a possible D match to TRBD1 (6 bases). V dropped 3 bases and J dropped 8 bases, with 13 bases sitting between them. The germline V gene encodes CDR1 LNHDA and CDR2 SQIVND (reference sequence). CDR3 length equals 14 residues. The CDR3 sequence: CASSIGGADEKLFF. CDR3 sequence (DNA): TGTGCCAGTAGTATCGGGGGGGCTGACGAAAAACTGTTTTTT.

The CDR3 reads CASSVLAKNIQYF. The CDR3 DNA reads TGTGCCAGCAGTGTCCTAGCCAAAAACATTCAGTACTTC. The chain combines TRBV2 with TRBJ2-4, with D unresolved. The germline CDR1 and CDR2 sequences are SNHLY and FYNNEI. Trimming removed 4 bases from V and 0 bases from J, with 4 bases in between. This CDR3 has 13 amino acids.

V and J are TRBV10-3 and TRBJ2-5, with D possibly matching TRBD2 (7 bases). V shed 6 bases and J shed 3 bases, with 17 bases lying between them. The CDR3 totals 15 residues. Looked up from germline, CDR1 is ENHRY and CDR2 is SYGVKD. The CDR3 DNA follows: TGTGCCATCAGCGGTGGGGGGGCGCGAGAAGAGACCCAGTACTTC. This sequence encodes CAISGGGAREETQYF.

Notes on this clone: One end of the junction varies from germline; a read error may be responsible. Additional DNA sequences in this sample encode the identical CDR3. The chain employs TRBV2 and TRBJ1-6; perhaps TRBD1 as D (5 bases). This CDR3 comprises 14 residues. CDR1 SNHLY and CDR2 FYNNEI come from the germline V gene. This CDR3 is CASSEGQNNSPLHF. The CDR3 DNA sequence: TGTGCCAGTAGTGAGGGGCAAAATAATTCACCCCTCCACTTT.

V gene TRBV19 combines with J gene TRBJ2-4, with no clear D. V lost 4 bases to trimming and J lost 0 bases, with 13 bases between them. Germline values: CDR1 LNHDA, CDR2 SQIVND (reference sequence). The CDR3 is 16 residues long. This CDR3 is CASSTIAGLAKNIQYF. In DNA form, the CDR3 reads TGTGCCAGTAGTACAATAGCCGGCCTAGCCAAAAACATTCAGTACTTC.

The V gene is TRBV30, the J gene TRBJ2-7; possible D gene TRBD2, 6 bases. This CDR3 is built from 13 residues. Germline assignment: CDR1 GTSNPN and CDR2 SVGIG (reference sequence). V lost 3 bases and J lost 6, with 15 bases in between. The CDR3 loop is CAWSNAASAEQYF. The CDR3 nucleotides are TGTGCCTGGAGCAACGCGGCTAGCGCCGAGCAGTACTTC.

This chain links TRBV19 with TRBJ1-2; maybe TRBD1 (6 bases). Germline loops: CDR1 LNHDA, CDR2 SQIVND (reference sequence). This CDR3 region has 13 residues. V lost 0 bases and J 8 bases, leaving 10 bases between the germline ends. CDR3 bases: TGTGCCAGTAGTATAGACAGGGGCTACGGCTACACCTTC. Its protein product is CASSIDRGYGYTF.

CDR3 nucleotide sequence: TGTGCCAGCAGCCAAGCCAGACAGGGCACGGCTTTCTTT. Its protein is CASSQARQGTAFF. V and J are TRBV3-1 (or the pseudogene TRBV3-2) and TRBJ1-1, with 7 positions matching TRBD1. The CDR3 covers 13 residues. V dropped 1 base and J dropped 11; count of bases not matched to a gene: 7. In germline, CDR1 is LGHDT, CDR2 YNNKEL (reference sequence).

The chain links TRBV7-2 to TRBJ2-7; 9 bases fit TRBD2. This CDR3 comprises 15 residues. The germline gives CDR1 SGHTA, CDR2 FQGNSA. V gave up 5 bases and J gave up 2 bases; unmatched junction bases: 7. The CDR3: CASSQEAGGPYEQYF. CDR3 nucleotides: TGTGCCAGCAGCCAGGAAGCGGGGGGCCCCTACGAGCAGTACTTC.

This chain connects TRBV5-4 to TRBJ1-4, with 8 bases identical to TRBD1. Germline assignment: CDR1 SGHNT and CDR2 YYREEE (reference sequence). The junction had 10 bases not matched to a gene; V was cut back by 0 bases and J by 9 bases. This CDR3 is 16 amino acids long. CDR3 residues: CASSLEIAGQGKKLFF. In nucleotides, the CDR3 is TGTGCCAGCAGCTTGGAGATTGCCGGACAGGGAAAAAAACTGTTTTTT.

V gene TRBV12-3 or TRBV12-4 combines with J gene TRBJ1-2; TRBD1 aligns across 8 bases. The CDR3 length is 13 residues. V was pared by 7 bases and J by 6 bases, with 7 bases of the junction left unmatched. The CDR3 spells CASNLSGGNGYTF. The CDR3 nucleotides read TGTGCCAGCAACCTCTCAGGGGGCAATGGCTACACCTTC.

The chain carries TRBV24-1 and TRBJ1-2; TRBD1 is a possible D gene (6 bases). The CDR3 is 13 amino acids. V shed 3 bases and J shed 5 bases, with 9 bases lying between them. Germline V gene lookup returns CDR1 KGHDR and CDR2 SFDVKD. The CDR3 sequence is CATSDEQGYGYTF. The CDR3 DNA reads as TGTGCCACCAGTGATGAACAGGGTTATGGCTACACCTTC.

CDR3 nucleotide sequence: TGTGCTAGTGGTTTGGGCCCCCGGGACTATTCAGATACGCAGTATTTT. Its translation: CASGLGPRDYSDTQYF. The gene calls are TRBV12-5 and TRBJ2-3, with 7 bases lining up with TRBD2. The V gene's germline CDR1 is LGHNT and CDR2 FRNRAP. This CDR3 spans 16 amino acids. The J segment lost 4 bases and the V segment lost 1 base, leaving 8 bases of the junction unmatched.

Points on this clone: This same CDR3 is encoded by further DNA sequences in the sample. The chain's CDR3 is CASSQGDTQYF. CDR3 nucleotides: TGTGCCAGCAGCCAGGGGGATACGCAGTATTTT. The gene calls are TRBV6-5 and TRBJ2-3, with D possibly TRBD1 on 6 matching bases. Germline V CDR1 and CDR2: MNHEY, SVGAGI. The CDR3 is 11 residues long. V was trimmed by 6 bases and J by 6 bases, leaving 7 bases between them.

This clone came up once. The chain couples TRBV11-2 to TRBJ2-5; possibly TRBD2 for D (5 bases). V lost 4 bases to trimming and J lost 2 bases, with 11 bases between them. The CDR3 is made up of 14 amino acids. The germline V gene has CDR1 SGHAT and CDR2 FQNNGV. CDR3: CASSSRTVQETQYF. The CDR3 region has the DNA TGTGCCAGCAGCTCTCGGACTGTTCAAGAGACCCAGTACTTC.